The T cell receptor beta chain under discussion was sequenced for a study of Ad26.COV2.S vaccination and SARS-CoV-2 variants. About this clone: Its specificity is unknown. Other DNA sequences in the same sample also yield this CDR3.

Treatment specified: about 20 received Ad26.COV2.S at low or high dose, single or two shots; roughly five received placebo; per-sample allocation not given. Specimen acquisition occurred on day 63 following the initial vaccine or placebo injection. Vaccination used an Ad26 vector expressing Wuhan-strain SARS-CoV-2 spike. The data were produced by immunoSEQ multiplex PCR, yet TCRdb's version contains in-frame clones alone and is incomplete. Of a few hundred thousand clones in the sample, almost 90% were seen once. Study conclusions and caveats: Spike-specific CD8+ and CD4+ T cell responses reportedly showed substantial breadth after vaccination.

This clonotype originated in a person aged 18-60 years who received the Ad26.COV2.S COVID-19 vaccine or a placebo. Sequencing used peripheral blood, obtained in a trial of Ad26.COV2.S vaccine versus placebo.

This CDR3 reads CASSFRGTEAFF. CDR3 DNA: TGTGCCAGCAGCTTCCGGGGAACTGAAGCTTTCTTT. The rearrangement joins TRBV13 to TRBJ1-1; no clear D. CDR3 length equals 12 residues. Germline V CDR1 and CDR2: PRHDT, FYEKMQ (reference sequence). The V gene lost 3 bases and the J gene lost 5 bases, with 7 bases spanning the gap.